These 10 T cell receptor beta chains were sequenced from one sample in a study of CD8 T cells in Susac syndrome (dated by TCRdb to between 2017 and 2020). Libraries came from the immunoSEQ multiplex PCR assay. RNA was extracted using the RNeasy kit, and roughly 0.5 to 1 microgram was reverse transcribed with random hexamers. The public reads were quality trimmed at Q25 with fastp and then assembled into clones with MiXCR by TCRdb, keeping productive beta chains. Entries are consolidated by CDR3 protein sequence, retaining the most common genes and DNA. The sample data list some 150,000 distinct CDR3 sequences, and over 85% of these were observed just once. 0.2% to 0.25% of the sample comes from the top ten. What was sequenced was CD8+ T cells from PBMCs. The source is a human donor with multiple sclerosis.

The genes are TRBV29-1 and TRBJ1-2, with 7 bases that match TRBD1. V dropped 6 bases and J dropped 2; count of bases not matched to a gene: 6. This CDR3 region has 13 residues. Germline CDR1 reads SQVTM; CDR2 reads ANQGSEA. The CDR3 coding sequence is TGCAGCGTGTGGGACAGTGGGAACTATGGCTACACCTTC. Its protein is CSVWDSGNYGYTF.

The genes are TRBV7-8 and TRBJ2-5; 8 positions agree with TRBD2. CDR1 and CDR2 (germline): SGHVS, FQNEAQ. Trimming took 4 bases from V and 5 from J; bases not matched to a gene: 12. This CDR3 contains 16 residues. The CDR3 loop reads CASSSKAGGRAETQYF. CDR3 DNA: TGTGCCAGCAGCTCGAAGGCGGGGGGCCGGGCGGAGACCCAGTACTTC. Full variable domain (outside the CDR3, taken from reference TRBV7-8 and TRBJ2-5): GAGVSQSPRYKVAKRGQDVALRCDPISGHVSLFWYQQALGQGPEFLTYFQNEAQLDKSGLPSDRFFAERPEGSVSTLKIQRTQQEDSAVYLCASSSKAGGRAETQYFGPGTRLLVL.

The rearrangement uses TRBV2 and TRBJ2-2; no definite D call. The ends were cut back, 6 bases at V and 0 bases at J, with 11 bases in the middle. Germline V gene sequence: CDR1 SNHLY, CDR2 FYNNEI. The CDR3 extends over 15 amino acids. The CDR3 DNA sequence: TGTGCCAGCAGAGCGACACCTACGAACACCGGGGAGCTGTTTTTT. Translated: CASRATPTNTGELFF.

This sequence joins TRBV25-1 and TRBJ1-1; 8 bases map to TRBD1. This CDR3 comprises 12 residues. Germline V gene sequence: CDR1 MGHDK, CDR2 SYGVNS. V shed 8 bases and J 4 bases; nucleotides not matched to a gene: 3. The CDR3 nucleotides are TGTGCCAGCCGGACAGGGTCCACTGAAGCTTTCTTT. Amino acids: CASRTGSTEAFF.

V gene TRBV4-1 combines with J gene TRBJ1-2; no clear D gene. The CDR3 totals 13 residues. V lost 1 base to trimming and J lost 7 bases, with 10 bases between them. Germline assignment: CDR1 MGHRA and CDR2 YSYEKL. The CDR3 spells CASSQGPQVGYTF. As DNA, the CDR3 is TGCGCCAGCAGCCAAGGTCCCCAGGTTGGCTACACCTTC.

This chain's CDR3 is CACTGTGFYGYTF. The CDR3 nucleotides are TGTGCCTGCACCGGGACAGGGTTCTATGGCTACACCTTC. This chain links TRBV30 with TRBJ1-2; 9 positions match TRBD1. This CDR3 spans 13 amino acids. V lost 6 bases to trimming and J lost 4 bases; unmatched junction nucleotides: 6. CDR1 is GTSNPN, CDR2 SVGIG, per germline (reference sequence).

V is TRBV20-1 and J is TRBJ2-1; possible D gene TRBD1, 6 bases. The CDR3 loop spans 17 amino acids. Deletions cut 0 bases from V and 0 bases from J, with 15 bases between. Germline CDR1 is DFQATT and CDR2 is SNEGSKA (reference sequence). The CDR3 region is CSAREGPRGSSYNEQFF. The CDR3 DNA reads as TGCAGTGCTAGAGAGGGTCCTAGGGGGAGCTCCTACAATGAGCAGTTCTTC.

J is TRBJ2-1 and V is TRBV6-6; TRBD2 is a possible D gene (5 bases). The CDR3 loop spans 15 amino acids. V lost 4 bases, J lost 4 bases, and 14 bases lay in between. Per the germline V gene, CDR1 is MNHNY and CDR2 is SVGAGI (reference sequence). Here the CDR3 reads CASSSGLATYNEQFF. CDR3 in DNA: TGTGCCAGCAGTTCCGGACTCGCTACGTACAATGAGCAGTTCTTC.

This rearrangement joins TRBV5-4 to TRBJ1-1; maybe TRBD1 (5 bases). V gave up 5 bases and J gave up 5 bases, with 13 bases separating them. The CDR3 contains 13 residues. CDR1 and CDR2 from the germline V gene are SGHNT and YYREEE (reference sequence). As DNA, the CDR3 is TGTGCCAGCAGTCCCAGGGAGGGAACTGAAGCTTTCTTT. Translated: CASSPREGTEAFF.

The CDR3: CASSYGDINYGYTF. The CDR3 region has the DNA TGTGCCAGCAGTTATGGGGACATCAACTATGGCTACACCTTC. The rearrangement links TRBV6-2 or TRBV6-3 to TRBJ1-2; maybe TRBD1 (6 bases). Germline V gene sequence: CDR1 MNHEY, CDR2 SVGEGT. The CDR3 is 14 residues long. Deletions cut 3 bases from V and 2 bases from J, with 10 bases between.